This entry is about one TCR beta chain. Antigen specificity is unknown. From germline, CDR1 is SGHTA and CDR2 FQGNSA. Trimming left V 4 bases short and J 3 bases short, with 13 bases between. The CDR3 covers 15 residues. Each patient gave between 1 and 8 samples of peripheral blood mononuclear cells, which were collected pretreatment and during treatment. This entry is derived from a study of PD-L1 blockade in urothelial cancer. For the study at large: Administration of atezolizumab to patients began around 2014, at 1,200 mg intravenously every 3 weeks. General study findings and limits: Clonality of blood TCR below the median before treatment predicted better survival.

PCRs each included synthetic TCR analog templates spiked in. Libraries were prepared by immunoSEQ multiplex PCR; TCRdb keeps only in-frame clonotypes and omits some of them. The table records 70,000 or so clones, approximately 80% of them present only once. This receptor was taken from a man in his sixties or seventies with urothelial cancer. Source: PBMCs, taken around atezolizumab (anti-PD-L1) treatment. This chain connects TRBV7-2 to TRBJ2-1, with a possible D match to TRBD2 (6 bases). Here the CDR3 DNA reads TGTGCCAGCAGCTCCCACAGGACTAACTACAATGAGCAGTTCTTC. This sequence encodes CASSSHRTNYNEQFF.